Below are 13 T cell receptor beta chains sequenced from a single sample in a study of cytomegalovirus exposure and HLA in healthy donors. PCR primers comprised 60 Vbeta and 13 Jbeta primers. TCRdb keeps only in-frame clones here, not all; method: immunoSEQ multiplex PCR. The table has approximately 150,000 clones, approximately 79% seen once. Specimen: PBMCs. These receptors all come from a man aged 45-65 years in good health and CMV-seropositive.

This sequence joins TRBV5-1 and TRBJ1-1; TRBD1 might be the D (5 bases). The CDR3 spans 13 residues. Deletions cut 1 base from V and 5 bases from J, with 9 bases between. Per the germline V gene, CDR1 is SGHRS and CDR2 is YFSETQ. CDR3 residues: CASSLQGRTEAFF. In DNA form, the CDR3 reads TGCGCCAGCAGCTTGCAGGGTAGAACTGAAGCTTTCTTT.

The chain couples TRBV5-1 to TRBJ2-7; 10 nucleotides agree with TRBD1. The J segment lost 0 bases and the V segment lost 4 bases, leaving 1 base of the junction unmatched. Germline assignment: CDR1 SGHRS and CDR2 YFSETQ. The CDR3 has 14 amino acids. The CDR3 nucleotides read TGCGCCAGCAGCAGGACAGGGGGCTCCTACGAGCAGTACTTC. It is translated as CASSRTGGSYEQYF.

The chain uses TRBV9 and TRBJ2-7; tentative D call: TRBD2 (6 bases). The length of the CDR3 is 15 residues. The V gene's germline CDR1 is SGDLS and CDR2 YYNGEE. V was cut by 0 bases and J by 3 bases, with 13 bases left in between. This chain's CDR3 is CASSVGGAGSYEQYF. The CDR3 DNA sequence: TGTGCCAGCAGCGTAGGGGGTGCGGGGAGCTACGAGCAGTACTTC.

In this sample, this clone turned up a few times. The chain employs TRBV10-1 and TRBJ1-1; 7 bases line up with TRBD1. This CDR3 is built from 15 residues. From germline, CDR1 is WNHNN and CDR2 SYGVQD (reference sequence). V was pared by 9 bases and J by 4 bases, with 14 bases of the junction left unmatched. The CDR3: CAREGDRAGSTEAFF. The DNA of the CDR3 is TGCGCCAGGGAGGGAGACAGGGCGGGGTCCACTGAAGCTTTCTTT.

The CDR3 coding sequence is TGCGCCAGCAGCTCGCAGGGACAGAGCACAGATACGCAGTATTTT. Its translation is CASSSQGQSTDTQYF. The rearrangement links TRBV5-1 to TRBJ2-3; 7 bases line up with TRBD1. This CDR3 region has 15 residues. J was trimmed by 0 bases and V by 3 bases; bases with no gene match: 4. CDR1 and CDR2 from the germline V gene are SGHRS and YFSETQ.

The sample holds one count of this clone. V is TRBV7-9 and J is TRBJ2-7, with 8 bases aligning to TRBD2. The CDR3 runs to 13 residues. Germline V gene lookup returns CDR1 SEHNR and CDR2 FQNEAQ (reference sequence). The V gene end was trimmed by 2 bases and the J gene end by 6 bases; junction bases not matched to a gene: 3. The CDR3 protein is CASSLMLAGEQYF. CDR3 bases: TGTGCCAGCAGCTTAATGCTAGCGGGCGAGCAGTACTTC.

CDR3 protein: CASSVDQTGELFF. The DNA of the CDR3 is TGTGCCAGCAGCGTAGATCAGACCGGGGAGCTGTTTTTT. The chain carries TRBV9 and TRBJ2-2, with D unclear. V was pared by 0 bases and J by 5 bases, with 5 bases between. The CDR3 loop spans 13 amino acids. CDR1 SGDLS and CDR2 YYNGEE come from the germline V gene. The complete variable domain, with remaining parts taken from reference TRBV9 and TRBJ2-2, reads DSGVTQTPKHLITATGQRVTLRCSPRSGDLSVYWYQQSLDQGLQFLIQYYNGEERAKGNILERFSAQQFPDLHSELNLSSLELGDSALYFCASSVDQTGELFFGEGSRLTVL.

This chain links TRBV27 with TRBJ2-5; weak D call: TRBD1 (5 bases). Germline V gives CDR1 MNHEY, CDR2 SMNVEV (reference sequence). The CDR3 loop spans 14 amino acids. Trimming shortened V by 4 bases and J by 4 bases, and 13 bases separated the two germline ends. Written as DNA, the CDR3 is TGTGCCAGCAGTTCGAGTGTTGGGGCAGAGACCCAGTACTTC. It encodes CASSSSVGAETQYF.

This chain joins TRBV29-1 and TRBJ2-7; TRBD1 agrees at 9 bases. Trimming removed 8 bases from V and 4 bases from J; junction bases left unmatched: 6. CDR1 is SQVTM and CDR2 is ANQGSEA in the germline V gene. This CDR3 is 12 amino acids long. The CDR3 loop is CSTWDREYEQYF. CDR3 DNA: TGCAGCACCTGGGACAGGGAATACGAGCAGTACTTC.

CDR3 in DNA: TGTGCCAGCAGCCAAGATCGGGACTTGCCCGGGGATACGCAGTATTTT. Its protein product is CASSQDRDLPGDTQYF. The rearrangement links TRBV4-2 to TRBJ2-3; perhaps TRBD2 as D (6 bases). The germline V and J ends were trimmed by 0 bases and 6 bases, with 16 bases remaining between them. Per the germline V gene, CDR1 is LGHNA and CDR2 is YNFKEQ. The CDR3 spans 16 residues.

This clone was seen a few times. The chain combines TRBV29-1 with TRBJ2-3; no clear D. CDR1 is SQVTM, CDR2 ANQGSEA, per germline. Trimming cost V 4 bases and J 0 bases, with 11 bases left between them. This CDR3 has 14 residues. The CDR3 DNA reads TGCAGCGTTGCGGCGGTGCGTAGCACAGATACGCAGTATTTT. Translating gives CSVAAVRSTDTQYF.

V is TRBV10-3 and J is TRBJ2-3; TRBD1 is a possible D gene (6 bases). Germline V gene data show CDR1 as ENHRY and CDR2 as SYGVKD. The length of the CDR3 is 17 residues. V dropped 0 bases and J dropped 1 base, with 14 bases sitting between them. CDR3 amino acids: CAISESPGVAGTDTQYF. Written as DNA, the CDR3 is TGTGCCATCAGTGAGTCGCCAGGGGTCGCGGGCACAGATACGCAGTATTTT.

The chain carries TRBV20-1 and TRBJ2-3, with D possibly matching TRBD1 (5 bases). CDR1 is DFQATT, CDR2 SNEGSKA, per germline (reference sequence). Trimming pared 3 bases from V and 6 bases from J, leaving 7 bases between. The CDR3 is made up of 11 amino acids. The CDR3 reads CSARGLDTQYF. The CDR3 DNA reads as TGCAGTGCTAGGGGGCTCGATACGCAGTATTTT.